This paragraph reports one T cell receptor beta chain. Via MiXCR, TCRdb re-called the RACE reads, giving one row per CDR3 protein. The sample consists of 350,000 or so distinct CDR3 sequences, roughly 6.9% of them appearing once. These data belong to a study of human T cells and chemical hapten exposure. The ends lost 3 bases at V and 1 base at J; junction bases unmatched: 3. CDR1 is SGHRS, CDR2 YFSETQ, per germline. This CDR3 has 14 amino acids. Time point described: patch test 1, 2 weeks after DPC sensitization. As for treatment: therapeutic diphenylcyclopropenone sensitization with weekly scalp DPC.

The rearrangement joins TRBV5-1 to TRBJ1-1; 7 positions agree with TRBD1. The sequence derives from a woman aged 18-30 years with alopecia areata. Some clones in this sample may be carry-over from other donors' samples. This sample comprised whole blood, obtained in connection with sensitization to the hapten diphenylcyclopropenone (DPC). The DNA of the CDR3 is TGCGCCAGCAGCTCGACAGGGTGGAACACTGAAGCTTTCTTT. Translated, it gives CASSSTGWNTEAFF.